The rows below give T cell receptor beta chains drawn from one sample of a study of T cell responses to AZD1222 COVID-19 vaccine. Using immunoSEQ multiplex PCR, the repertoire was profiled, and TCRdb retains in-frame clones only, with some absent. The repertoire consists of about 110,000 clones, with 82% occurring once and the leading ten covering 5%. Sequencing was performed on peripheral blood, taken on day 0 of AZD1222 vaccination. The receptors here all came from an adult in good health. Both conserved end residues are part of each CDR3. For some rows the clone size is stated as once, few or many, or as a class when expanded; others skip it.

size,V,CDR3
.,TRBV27,CASSGHGQYFYGYTF
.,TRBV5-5,CASSATPGVGTNEKLFF
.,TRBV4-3,CASSQGALTGRSREQFF
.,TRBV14,CASSQRGGVRTEAFF
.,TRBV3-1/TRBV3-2,CASSQDVGQPQHF
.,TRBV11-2,CASSLRSIGSGANVLTF
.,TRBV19,CASSFLQGLGSPLHF
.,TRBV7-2,CASSLVGSGLYQETQYF
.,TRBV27,CASSSQGGLYGYTF
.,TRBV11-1,CASSPHFRQETQYF
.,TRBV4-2,CASSQGAGGSSGANVLTF
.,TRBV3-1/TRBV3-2,CASSRLDTQDTEAFF
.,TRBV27,CASSIDYRGQSNQPQHF
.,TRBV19,CASNPVGGNTIYF
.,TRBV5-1,CASSLEGISYEQYF
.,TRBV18,CASSPGRLQGYYNEQFF
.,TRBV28,CASSPGPYYGYTF
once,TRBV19,CASSLSSKLGNEQFF
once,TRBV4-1,CASSQEFFFRGLNTEAFF
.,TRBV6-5,CASSYGTGGNQPQHF
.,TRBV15,CATSRPGPPSSGNTIYF
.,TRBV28,CASSLSWTGYGYTF
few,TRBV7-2,CASSLDPAGGYNEQFF
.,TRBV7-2,CASSLLAGVTDTQYF
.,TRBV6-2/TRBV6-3,CASSYSFGIAGGSTEAFF
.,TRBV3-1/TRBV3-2,CASSPQGSGNTIYF
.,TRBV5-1,CASHQDAANYGYTF
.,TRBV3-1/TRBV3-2,CASSPGQGVNYGYTF
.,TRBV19,CASTERGLFYNEQFF